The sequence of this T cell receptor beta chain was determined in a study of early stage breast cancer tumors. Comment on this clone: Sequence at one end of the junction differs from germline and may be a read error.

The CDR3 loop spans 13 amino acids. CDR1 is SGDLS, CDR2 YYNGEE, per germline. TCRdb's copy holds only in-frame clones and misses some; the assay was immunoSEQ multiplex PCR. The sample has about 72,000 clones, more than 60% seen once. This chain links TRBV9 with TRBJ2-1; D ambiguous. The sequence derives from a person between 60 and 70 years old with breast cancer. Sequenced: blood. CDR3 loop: CASTVTPLGEQFF. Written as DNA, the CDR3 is TGTGCCAGCACCGTAACCCCCTTGGGTGAGCAGTTCTTC.